Following are 11 T cell receptor beta chains from one sample sequenced in a study of T cells in Graves' hyperthyroidism and ophthalmopathy. Amplification of TCR beta CDR3 regions was performed using RNA transcripts as template. RT-PCR in the first round (using the HTBI primer set) targeted the TCR CDR3. TCRdb re-called the multiplex PCR reads with MiXCR, one entry per CDR3 protein. Of approximately 560,000 distinct CDR3 sequences in the sample, just over 45% were seen once. Material: peripheral blood or thyroid tissue (not recorded which). Source of these receptors: a young woman with Graves' hyperthyroidism.

The CDR3 nucleotides read TGCAGCGTGACTAGCGGGAGTGGAGAGACCCAGTACTTC. Encoded protein: CSVTSGSGETQYF. This chain connects TRBV29-1 to TRBJ2-5; 12 nucleotides line up with TRBD2. The CDR3 covers 13 residues. Unmatched junction bases numbered 3, after V lost 6 bases and J lost 4 bases. Germline CDR1 reads SQVTM; CDR2 reads ANQGSEA.

This chain links TRBV2 with TRBJ1-6; 8 nucleotides match TRBD1. Germline V gene data show CDR1 as SNHLY and CDR2 as FYNNEI. This CDR3 spans 14 amino acids. V dropped 4 bases and J dropped 10; count of bases not matched to a gene: 6. The DNA of the CDR3 is TGTGCCAGCAGTGGAGACAGGGGTAAATCACCCCTCCACTTT. Translating gives CASSGDRGKSPLHF.

This clonotype has at least ten counts. The J gene is TRBJ2-7, the V gene TRBV2; no clear D. Germline V gene sequence: CDR1 SNHLY, CDR2 FYNNEI. This CDR3 has 12 amino acids. Trimming removed 7 bases from V and 1 base from J, with 8 bases in between. CDR3: CASKRRSYEQYF. The CDR3 DNA follows: TGTGCCAGCAAACGCAGGTCCTACGAGCAGTACTTC.

V gene TRBV12-3 or TRBV12-4 combines with J gene TRBJ1-5, with 9 bases lining up with TRBD1. J lost 6 bases, V lost 1 base, and 4 bases had no gene match. The CDR3 contains 15 residues. DNA of the CDR3: TGTGCCAGCAGTTTAGAGACAGGGGGTGGTCAGCCCCAGCATTTT. Translating gives CASSLETGGGQPQHF.

Here the CDR3 reads CSARAAAETQYF. CDR3 nucleotide sequence: TGCAGTGCTAGAGCAGCGGCAGAGACCCAGTACTTC. The chain joins TRBV20-1 to TRBJ2-5; D is perhaps TRBD2 (5 bases). Trimming stripped 1 base from V and 4 bases from J, with 7 bases between. Germline lookup yields CDR1 DFQATT and CDR2 SNEGSKA (reference sequence). The CDR3 contains 12 residues.

This clonotype was seen once. This CDR3 is CSVEQGRETQYF. CDR3 nucleotides: TGCAGCGTTGAACAGGGTCGAGAGACCCAGTACTTC. The chain is built from TRBV29-1 and TRBJ2-5, with a possible D match to TRBD1 (5 bases). There are 12 residues in the CDR3. V was cut by 2 bases and J by 4 bases, with 8 bases left in between. Germline CDR1 SQVTM, CDR2 ANQGSEA.

V and J are TRBV19 and TRBJ1-4; D call uncertain. Germline V gene data show CDR1 as LNHDA and CDR2 as SQIVND (reference sequence). V was shortened by 3 bases and J by 5 bases, with 10 bases between the two germline ends. This CDR3 spans 14 amino acids. This chain's CDR3 is CASSIYRENEKLFF. The CDR3, as DNA: TGTGCCAGTAGTATCTACCGGGAGAATGAAAAACTGTTTTTT.

The chain uses TRBV24-1 and TRBJ2-2, with 10 bases fitting TRBD1. The CDR3 contains 16 residues. Trimming at V came to 3 bases and at J to 5 bases, leaving 5 bases not matched to a gene. Germline loops: CDR1 KGHDR, CDR2 SFDVKD. CDR3 DNA sequence: TGTGCCACCAGTGATCGGACAGGGGGATGGACCGGGGAGCTGTTTTTT. Residues: CATSDRTGGWTGELFF.

The V and J genes are TRBV5-1 and TRBJ1-4; 7 bases are shared with TRBD1. The CDR3 has 16 residues. V was pared by 0 bases and J by 5 bases, with 7 bases of the junction left unmatched. Looked up from germline, CDR1 is SGHRS and CDR2 is YFSETQ. DNA for the CDR3: TGCGCCAGCAGCTTGGGGGCGGGACAGCCCAATGAAAAACTGTTTTTT. Translating gives CASSLGAGQPNEKLFF.

A note on this clonotype: At one of its ends the junction is not consistent with the germline gene, which may arise from a read error. V gene TRBV7-2 combines with J gene TRBJ1-2; unclear D gene. Germline V gene sequence: CDR1 SGHTA, CDR2 FQGNSA. The CDR3 has 16 amino acids. In DNA, the CDR3 is TGTGCCAGCAACTTATTGACCTCTACCTCTATTTTCGGCTACACCTTC. Its translation: CASNLLTSTSIFGYTF. Full variable domain (missing parts from reference TRBV7-2 and TRBJ1-2): GAGVSQSPSNKVTEKGKDVELRCDPISGHTALYWYRQSLGQGLEFLIYFQGNSAPDKSGLPSDRFSAERTGGSVSTLTIQRTQQEDSAVYLCASNLLTSTSIFGYTFGSGTRLTVV.

This clonotype was detected only once. The CDR3 DNA reads as TGTGCCACCAGTGACCCGGGACATCGTCCTGGGGCCAACGTCCTGACTTTC. Protein: CATSDPGHRPGANVLTF. This chain connects TRBV24-1 to TRBJ2-6; D perhaps matches TRBD1 (6 bases). V lost 4 bases, J lost 2 bases, and 14 bases lay in between. Germline V CDR1 and CDR2: KGHDR, SFDVKD. CDR3 length: 17 residues.